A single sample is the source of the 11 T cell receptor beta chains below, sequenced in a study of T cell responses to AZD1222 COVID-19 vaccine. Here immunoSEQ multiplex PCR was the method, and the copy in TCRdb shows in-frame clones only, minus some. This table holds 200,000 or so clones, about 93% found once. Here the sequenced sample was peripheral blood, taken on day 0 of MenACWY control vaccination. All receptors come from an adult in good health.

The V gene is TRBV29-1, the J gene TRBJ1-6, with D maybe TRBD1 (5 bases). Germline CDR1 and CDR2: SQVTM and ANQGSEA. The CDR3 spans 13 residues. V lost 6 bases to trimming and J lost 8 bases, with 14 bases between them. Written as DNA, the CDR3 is TGCAGCGTCCTGGGGCAGGGTGATTCACCCCTCCACTTT. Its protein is CSVLGQGDSPLHF.

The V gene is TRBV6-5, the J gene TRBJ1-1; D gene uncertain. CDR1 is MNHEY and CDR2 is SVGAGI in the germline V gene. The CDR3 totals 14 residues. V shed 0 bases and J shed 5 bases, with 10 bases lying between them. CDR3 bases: TGTGCCAGCAGTTACTCGAGCGGACGGACTGAAGCTTTCTTT. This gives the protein CASSYSSGRTEAFF.

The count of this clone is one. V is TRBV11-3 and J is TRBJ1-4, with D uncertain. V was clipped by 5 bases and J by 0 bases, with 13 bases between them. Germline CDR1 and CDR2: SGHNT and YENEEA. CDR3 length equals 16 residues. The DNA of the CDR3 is TGTGCCAGCAGCCCAGAGTTGGCGGCAACTAATGAAAAACTGTTTTTT. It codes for CASSPELAATNEKLFF.

CDR3 residues: CASSLRRGRSRNTEAFF. The CDR3 DNA follows: TGTGCCAGCAGTTTAAGGAGGGGTAGGAGTCGTAACACTGAAGCTTTCTTT. The rearrangement joins TRBV28 to TRBJ1-1; a weak D match, TRBD1 (5 bases). V lost 2 bases to trimming and J lost 2 bases, with 18 bases between them. This CDR3 comprises 17 residues. The germline V gene encodes CDR1 MDHEN and CDR2 SYDVKM. The whole variable domain, remainder taken from reference TRBV28 and TRBJ1-1, is DVKVTQSSRYLVKRTGEKVFLECVQDMDHENMFWYRQDPGLGLRLIYFSYDVKMKEKGDIPEGYSVSREKKERFSLILESASTNQTSMYLCASSLRRGRSRNTEAFFGQGTRLTVV.

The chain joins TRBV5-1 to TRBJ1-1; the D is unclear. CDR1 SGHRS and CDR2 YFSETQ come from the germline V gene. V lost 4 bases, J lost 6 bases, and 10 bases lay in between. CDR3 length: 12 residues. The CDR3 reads CASSEGSPEAFF. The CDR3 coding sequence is TGCGCCAGCAGCGAGGGATCCCCTGAAGCTTTCTTT.

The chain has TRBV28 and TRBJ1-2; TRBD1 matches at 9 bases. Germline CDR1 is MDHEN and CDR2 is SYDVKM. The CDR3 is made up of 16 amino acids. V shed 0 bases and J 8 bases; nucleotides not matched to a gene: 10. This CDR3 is CASSLWEMGQGGGYTF. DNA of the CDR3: TGTGCCAGCAGTTTATGGGAAATGGGACAGGGTGGCGGCTACACCTTC.

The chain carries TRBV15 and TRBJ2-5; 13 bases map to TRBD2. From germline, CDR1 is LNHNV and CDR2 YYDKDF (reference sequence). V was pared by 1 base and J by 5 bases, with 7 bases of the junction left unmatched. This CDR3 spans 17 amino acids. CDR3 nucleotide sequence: TGTGCCACCAGCAGAGGGACTAGCGGGGGCTCGAGGGAGACCCAGTACTTC. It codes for CATSRGTSGGSRETQYF.

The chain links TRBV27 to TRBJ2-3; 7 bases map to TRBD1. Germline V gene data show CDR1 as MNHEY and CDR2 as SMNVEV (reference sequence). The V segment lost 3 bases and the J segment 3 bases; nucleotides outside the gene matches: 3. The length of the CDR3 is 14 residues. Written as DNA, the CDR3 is TGTGCCAGCAGTTTTCGGACAGGTACAGATACGCAGTATTTT. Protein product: CASSFRTGTDTQYF.

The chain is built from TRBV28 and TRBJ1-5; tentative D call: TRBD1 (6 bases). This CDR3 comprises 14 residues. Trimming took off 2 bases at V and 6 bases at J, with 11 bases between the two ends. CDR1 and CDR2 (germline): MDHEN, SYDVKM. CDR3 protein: CASSLGGPSQPQHF. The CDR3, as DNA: TGTGCCAGCAGTTTAGGGGGGCCGAGTCAGCCCCAGCATTTT.

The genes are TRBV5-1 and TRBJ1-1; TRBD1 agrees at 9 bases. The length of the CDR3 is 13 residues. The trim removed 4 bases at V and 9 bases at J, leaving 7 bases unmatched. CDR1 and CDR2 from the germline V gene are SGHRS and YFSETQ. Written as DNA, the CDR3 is TGCGCCAGCAGCAGACAGGGGGATGATAAAGCTTTCTTT. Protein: CASSRQGDDKAFF. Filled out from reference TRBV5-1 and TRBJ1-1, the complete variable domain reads KAGVTQTPRYLIKTRGQQVTLSCSPISGHRSVSWYQQTPGQGLQFLFEYFSETQRNKGNFPGRFSGRQFSNSRSEMNVSTLELGDSALYLCASSRQGDDKAFFGQGTRLTVV.

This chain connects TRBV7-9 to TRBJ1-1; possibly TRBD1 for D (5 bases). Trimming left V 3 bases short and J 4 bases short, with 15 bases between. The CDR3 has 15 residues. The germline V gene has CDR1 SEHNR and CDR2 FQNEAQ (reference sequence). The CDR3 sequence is CASSLGVTPATEAFF. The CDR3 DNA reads TGTGCCAGCAGCTTGGGGGTAACTCCGGCCACTGAAGCTTTCTTT. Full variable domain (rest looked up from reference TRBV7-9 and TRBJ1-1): DTGVSQNPRHKITKRGQNVTFRCDPISEHNRLYWYRQTLGQGPEFLTYFQNEAQLEKSRLLSDRFSAERPKGSFSTLEIQRTEQGDSAMYLCASSLGVTPATEAFFGQGTRLTVV.